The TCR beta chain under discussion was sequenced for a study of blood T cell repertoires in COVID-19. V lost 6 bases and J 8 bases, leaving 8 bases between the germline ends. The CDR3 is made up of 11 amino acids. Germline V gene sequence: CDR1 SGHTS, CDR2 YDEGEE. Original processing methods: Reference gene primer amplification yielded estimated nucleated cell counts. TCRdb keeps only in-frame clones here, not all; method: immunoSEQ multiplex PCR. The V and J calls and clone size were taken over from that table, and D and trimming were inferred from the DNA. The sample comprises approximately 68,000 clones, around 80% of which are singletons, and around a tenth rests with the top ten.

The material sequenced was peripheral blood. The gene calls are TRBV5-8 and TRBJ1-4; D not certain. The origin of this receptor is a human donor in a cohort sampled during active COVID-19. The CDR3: CASTRSEKLFF. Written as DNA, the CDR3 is TGTGCCAGCACCAGATCCGAAAAACTGTTTTTT.